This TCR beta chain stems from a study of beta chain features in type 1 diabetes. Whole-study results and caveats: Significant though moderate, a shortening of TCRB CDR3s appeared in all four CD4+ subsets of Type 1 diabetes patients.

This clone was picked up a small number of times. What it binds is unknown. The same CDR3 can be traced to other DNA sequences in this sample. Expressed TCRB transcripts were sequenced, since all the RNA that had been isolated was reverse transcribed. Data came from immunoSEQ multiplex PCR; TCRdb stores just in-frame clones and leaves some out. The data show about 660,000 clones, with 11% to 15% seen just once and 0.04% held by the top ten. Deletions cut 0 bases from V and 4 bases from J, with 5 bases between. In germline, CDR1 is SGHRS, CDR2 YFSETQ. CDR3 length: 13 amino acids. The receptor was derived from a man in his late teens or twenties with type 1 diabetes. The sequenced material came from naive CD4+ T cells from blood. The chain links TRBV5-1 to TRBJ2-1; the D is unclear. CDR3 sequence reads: CASSLAVYNEQFF. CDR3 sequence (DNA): TGCGCCAGCAGCTTGGCCGTTTACAATGAGCAGTTCTTC. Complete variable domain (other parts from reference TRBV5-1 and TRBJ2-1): KAGVTQTPRYLIKTRGQQVTLSCSPISGHRSVSWYQQTPGQGLQFLFEYFSETQRNKGNFPGRFSGRQFSNSRSEMNVSTLELGDSALYLCASSLAVYNEQFFGPGTRLTVL.